Listed here is a single T cell receptor (beta chain). What it recognizes is unknown. As for time point: persistent/refractory GD, antithyroid drugs over 5 years with positive TRAb. Generation of the TCR library employed RNA extracted from PBMCs. The sample belongs to a study of regulatory T cells in long-lasting Graves disease. Overall study: To qualify as persistent, Graves' disease required over 5 years of antithyroid drugs with positive TSH receptor antibodies.

Findings and caveats of the study: There were preferences for TRBV28, TRBJ1-2 and TRBJ2-5 in persistent disease. Persistent Graves' disease cases displayed lower TCR diversity than newly diagnosed ones. Public clonotype sharing was higher in persistent than newly diagnosed patients.

V lost 6 bases to trimming and J lost 5 bases; unmatched junction nucleotides: 7. Germline V gene lookup returns CDR1 LNHDA and CDR2 SQIVND (reference sequence). The CDR3 spans 14 residues. In building TCR beta libraries, iRepertoire HTBI primers were used together with Arm-PCR of CDR3 regions. TCRdb independently ran MiXCR on the multiplex PCR reads; one entry per CDR3 protein. The table includes 310,000 or so distinct CDR3 sequences, 15% to 20% detected once. The chain has TRBV19 and TRBJ2-7; TRBD2 matches at 10 bases. This sample comprised peripheral blood mononuclear cells (PBMCs), obtained when the disease was refractory, from a patient treated with antithyroid drugs. This clonotype was sampled from a female donor with Graves disease. CDR3 in amino acids: CASSRPSGSDEQYF. In nucleotides, the CDR3 is TGTGCCAGTAGCCGACCTAGCGGGAGTGACGAGCAGTACTTC.